The clone carrying this T cell receptor beta chain was found a few times. The antigen is not known. The data are from a study of cytomegalovirus exposure and HLA in healthy donors. General study results and limits: In a later analysis, TCR association rates varied by HLA locus: DRB1 most, HLA-C fewest. Later on, a genetic analysis was performed. It linked a missense variant in DCLRE1C with V- and J-gene trimming of TCR beta.

The PCR made use of 60 Vbeta and 13 Jbeta primers. Assay: immunoSEQ multiplex PCR; the TCRdb copy retains only in-frame clones and omits some. This table has approximately 140,000 clones, 55% to 70% appearing once. Those who donated were healthy bone marrow donors. Trimming removed 3 bases from V and 0 bases from J; junction bases left unmatched: 7. Germline V gives CDR1 SGDLS, CDR2 YYNGEE. This CDR3 is built from 17 residues. The receptor comes from a woman between 55 and 75 years old in good health and CMV-seropositive. The sequencing sample was made of PBMCs. The V gene is TRBV9, the J gene TRBJ1-1; TRBD1 matches 11 bases. Here the CDR3 reads CASSAGTGGFMNTEAFF. In DNA form, the CDR3 reads TGTGCCAGCAGCGCCGGGACAGGGGGATTTATGAACACTGAAGCTTTCTTT.